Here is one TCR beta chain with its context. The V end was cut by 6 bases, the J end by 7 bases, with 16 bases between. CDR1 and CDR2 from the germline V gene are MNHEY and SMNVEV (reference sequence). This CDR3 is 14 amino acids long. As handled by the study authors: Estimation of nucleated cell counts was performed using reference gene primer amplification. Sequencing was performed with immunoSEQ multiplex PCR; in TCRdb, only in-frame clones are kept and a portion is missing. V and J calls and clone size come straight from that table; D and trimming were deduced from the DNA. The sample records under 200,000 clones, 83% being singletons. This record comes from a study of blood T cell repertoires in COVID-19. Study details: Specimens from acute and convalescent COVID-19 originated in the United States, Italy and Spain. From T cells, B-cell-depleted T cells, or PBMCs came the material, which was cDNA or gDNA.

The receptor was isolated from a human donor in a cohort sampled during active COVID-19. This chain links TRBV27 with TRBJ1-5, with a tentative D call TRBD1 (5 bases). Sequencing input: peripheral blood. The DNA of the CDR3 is TGTGCCAGCAGGCTAGGAGGGGAAGGACAGCCCCAGCATTTT. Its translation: CASRLGGEGQPQHF.